This section outlines one TCR beta chain sequence together with its context. This record belongs to a study of cytotoxic CD8 clonotypes in ibrutinib-treated CLL. Clones were sequenced by immunoSEQ multiplex PCR, and TCRdb holds only the in-frame ones, with some missing. The sample contains 130,000 or so clones, around three quarters of which appear only once. This CDR3 has 16 residues. V lost 2 bases, J lost 3 bases, and 5 bases stayed unmatched. Germline V gene lookup returns CDR1 MNHNS and CDR2 SASEGT. Sequences were derived from PBMCs, sampled after 12 months of ibrutinib treatment. V usage is TRBV6-1 and J usage is TRBJ2-1, with 9 bases aligning to TRBD2. The sequence was collected from a human donor with chronic lymphocytic leukemia. The CDR3 DNA reads TGTGCCAGCAGTGAATCCGGGACTAGCAACTACAATGAGCAGTTCTTC. Translated: CASSESGTSNYNEQFF.